This T cell receptor (beta chain) was sequenced in a study of blood T cell repertoires in COVID-19. This table comes from immunoSEQ multiplex PCR, and its TCRdb copy is limited to in-frame clones, with some not included. This repertoire shows approximately 82,000 clones, over 75% found once; its top ten account for about 12%. The V end lost 5 bases, the J end lost 2 bases, and 12 bases lay between the germline ends. Germline loops: CDR1 SGHVS, CDR2 FQNEAQ. CDR3 length: 14 residues. The J gene is TRBJ1-2, the V gene TRBV7-8; D remains ambiguous. This clonotype was sampled from a human donor in a cohort sampled during active COVID-19. The sequenced sample consisted of peripheral blood. This CDR3 reads CASSPSAGNYGYTF. For the CDR3, the DNA is TGTGCCAGCAGCCCGTCGGCCGGGAACTATGGCTACACCTTC. Full variable domain (outside the CDR3, taken from reference TRBV7-8 and TRBJ1-2): GAGVSQSPRYKVAKRGQDVALRCDPISGHVSLFWYQQALGQGPEFLTYFQNEAQLDKSGLPSDRFFAERPEGSVSTLKIQRTQQEDSAVYLCASSPSAGNYGYTFGSGTRLTVV.